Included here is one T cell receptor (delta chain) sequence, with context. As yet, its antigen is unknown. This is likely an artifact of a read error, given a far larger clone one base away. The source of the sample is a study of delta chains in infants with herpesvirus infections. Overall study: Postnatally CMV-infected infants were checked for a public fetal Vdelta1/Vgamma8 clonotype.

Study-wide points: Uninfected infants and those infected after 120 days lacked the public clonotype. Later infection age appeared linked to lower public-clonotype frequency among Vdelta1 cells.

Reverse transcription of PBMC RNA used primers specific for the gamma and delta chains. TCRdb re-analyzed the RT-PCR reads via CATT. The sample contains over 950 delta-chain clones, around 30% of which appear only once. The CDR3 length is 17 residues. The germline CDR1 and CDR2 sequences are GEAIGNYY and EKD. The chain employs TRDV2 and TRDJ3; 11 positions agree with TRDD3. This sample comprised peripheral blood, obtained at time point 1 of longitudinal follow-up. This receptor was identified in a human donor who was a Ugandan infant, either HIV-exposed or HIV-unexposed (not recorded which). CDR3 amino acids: CACDTAGGYWDTRHMFF. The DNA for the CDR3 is TGTGCCTGTGACACCGCTGGGGGATACTGGGACACCCGACATATGTTTTTC.